The sequence of this T cell receptor (beta chain) was determined in a study of CD8 T cells in Susac syndrome. An input of 0.5 to 1 ug of RNA was subjected to reverse transcription using random hexamers. Multiplex immunoSEQ PCR targeted 54 Vbeta and 13 Jbeta TCR beta segments. From the immunoSEQ multiplex PCR reads, TCRdb called clonotypes with MiXCR, one entry per CDR3 protein. The sample lists some 400,000 distinct CDR3 sequences, approximately 89% occurring once. This CDR3 has 13 amino acids. The V gene end was trimmed by 2 bases and the J gene end by 3 bases; junction bases not matched to a gene: 4. CDR1 and CDR2 (germline): SQVTM, ANQGSEA.

This TCR came from a human donor with multiple sclerosis. The rearrangement uses TRBV29-1 and TRBJ2-7, with TRBD2 matching over 7 bases. The sequenced sample consisted of CD8+ T cells from PBMCs. The CDR3 spells CSVEIGEGYEQYF. The CDR3 coding sequence is TGCAGCGTTGAAATAGGGGAGGGCTACGAGCAGTACTTC.